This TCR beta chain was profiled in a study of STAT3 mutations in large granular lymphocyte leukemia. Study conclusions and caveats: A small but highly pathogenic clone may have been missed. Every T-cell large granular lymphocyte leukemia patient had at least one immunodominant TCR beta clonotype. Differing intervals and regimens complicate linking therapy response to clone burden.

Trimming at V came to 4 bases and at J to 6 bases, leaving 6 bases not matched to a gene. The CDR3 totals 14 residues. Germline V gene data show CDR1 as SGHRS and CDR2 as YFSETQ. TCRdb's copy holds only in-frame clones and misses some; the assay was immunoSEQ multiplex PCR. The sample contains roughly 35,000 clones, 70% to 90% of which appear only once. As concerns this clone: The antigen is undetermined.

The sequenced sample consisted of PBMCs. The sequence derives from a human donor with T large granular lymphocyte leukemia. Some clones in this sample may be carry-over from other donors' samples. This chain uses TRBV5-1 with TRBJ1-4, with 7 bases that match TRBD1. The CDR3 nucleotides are TGCGCCAGCAGCCGCGGGACAGACGATGAAAAACTGTTTTTT. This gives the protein CASSRGTDDEKLFF.